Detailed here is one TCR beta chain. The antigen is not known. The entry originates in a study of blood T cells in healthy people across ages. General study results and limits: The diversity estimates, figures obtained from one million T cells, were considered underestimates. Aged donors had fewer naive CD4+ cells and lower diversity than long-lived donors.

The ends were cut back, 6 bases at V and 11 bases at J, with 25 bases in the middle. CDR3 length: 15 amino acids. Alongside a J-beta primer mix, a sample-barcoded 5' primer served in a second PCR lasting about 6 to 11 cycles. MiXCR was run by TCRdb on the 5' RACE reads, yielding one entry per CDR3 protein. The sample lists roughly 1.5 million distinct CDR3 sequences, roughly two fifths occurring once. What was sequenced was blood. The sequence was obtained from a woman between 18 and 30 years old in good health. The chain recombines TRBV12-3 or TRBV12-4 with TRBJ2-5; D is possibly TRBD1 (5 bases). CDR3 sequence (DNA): TGTGCCAGCAGCCCAATGTGGGTAGGGGCTTACGAACAGTACTTC. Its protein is CASSPMWVGAYEQYF.